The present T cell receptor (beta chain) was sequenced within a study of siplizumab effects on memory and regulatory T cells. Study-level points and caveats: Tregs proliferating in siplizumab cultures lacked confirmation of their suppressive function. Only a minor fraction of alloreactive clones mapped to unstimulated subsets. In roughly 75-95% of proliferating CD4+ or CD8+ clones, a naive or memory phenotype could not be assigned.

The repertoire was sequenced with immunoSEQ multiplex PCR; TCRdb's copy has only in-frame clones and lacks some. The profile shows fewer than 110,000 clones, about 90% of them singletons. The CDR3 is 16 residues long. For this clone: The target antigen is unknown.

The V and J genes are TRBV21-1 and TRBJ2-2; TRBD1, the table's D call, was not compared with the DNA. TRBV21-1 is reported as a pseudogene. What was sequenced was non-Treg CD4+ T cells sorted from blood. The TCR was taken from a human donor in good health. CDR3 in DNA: TGTGCCAGCAGCAAAGCGCGACAGGGGGTCACCGGGGAGCTGTTTTTT. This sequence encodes CASSKARQGVTGELFF.